This paragraph covers one T cell receptor (beta chain) sequence. This entry is derived from a study of blood T cell repertoires in COVID-19. Under the authors' procedure: The assay estimated nucleated cells by amplifying reference gene primers. Libraries were prepared by immunoSEQ multiplex PCR; TCRdb keeps only in-frame clonotypes and omits some of them. The D gene and trimming were derived from the DNA, and the V and J assignments and clone size from that table. The sample lists 150,000 to 200,000 clones; approximately 88% were seen once. The CDR3 has 15 residues. V was cut by 0 bases and J by 4 bases, with 10 bases left in between. Germline V lookup: CDR1 SGDLS, CDR2 YYNGEE.

The specimen sequenced was PBMCs or T cells enriched from blood (not recorded which). The chain links TRBV9 to TRBJ2-2; no clear D. This TCR came from a woman aged 45-65 years who had recovered from COVID-19. This CDR3 is CASSVGVPGTGELFF. In nucleotides, the CDR3 is TGTGCCAGCAGCGTAGGGGTTCCGGGCACCGGGGAGCTGTTTTTT. Variable domain in full (rest from reference TRBV9 and TRBJ2-2): DSGVTQTPKHLITATGQRVTLRCSPRSGDLSVYWYQQSLDQGLQFLIQYYNGEERAKGNILERFSAQQFPDLHSELNLSSLELGDSALYFCASSVGVPGTGELFFGEGSRLTVL.